This record looks at one T cell receptor beta chain sequence and its context. Its antigen remains unidentified. Here immunoSEQ multiplex PCR was the method, and the copy in TCRdb shows in-frame clones only, minus some. The data contain approximately 120,000 clones, 92% of them singletons. This entry belongs to a study of siplizumab effects on memory and regulatory T cells. V was trimmed by 7 bases and J by 5 bases, leaving 11 bases between them. Looked up from germline, CDR1 is SNHLY and CDR2 is FYNNEI. This CDR3 is 12 amino acids long. Findings and caveats of the study: It was not possible to assign a naive or memory phenotype to roughly 75-95% of proliferating CD4+ or CD8+ clones. The alloreactive clones that mapped to unstimulated subsets made up only a minor fraction. Contribution to the alloresponse seemed major for naive T cells, which also seemed more diverse than memory cells. A mean of about 70% of mappable alloreactive CD4+ clones were Treg-derived with siplizumab, compared with more than 25% in controls.

The receptor was derived from a human donor in good health. The specimen was Tregs sorted from blood. The rearrangement uses TRBV2 and TRBJ1-1, with D possibly being TRBD1 (6 bases). In nucleotides, the CDR3 is TGTGCCAGCACAGCGGACAGTACTGAAGCTTTCTTT. It encodes CASTADSTEAFF. The entire variable domain, with the rest obtained from reference TRBV2 and TRBJ1-1, is as follows: EPEVTQTPSHQVTQMGQEVILRCVPISNHLYFYWYRQILGQKVEFLVSFYNNEISEKSEIFDDQFSVERPDGSNFTLKIRSTKLEDSAMYFCASTADSTEAFFGQGTRLTVV.